The present T cell receptor beta chain was sequenced within a study of blood T cell repertoires in COVID-19. Whole-study context: There were acute and convalescent COVID-19 samples, and they came from the United States, Italy and Spain.

This clone was observed once. The CDR3 is made up of 11 amino acids. CDR1 and CDR2 from the germline V gene are LNHDA and SQIVND (reference sequence). V dropped 4 bases and J dropped 7 bases, with 5 bases sitting between them. In the original analysis: Estimation of nucleated cell counts relied on the amplification of reference gene primers. Repertoires were generated with immunoSEQ multiplex PCR, while TCRdb's copy carries only in-frame clones and drops some. Clonal size and the V and J genes are those of that table, whereas D and trimming came from the DNA. The data show tens of thousands of clones, with around 90% seen just once and approximately 5.9% held by the top ten.

Sequenced input: peripheral blood. This TCR derives from a human donor in a cohort sampled during active COVID-19. The J gene is TRBJ1-3, the V gene TRBV19; D call uncertain. CDR3 nucleotides: TGTGCCAGTAGTACTTCGAACACCATATATTTT. Amino acids: CASSTSNTIYF.